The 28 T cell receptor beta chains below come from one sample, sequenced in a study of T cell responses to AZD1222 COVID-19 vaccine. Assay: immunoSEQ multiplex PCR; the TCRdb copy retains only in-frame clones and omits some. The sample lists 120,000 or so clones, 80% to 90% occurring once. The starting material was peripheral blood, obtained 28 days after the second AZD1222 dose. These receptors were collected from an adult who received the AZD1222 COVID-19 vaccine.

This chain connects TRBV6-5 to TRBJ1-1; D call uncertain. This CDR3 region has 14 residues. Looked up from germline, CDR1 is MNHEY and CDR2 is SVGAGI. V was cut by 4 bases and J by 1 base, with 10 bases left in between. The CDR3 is CASSFSRANTEAFF. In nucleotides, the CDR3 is TGTGCCAGCAGTTTCTCGAGAGCGAACACTGAAGCTTTCTTT.

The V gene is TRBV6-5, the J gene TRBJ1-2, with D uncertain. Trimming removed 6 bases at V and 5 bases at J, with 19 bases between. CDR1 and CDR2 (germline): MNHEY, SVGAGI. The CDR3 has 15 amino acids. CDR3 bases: TGTGCCAGCAGCATAAGCCATTTGGGAGGTTATGGCTACACCTTC. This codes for CASSISHLGGYGYTF.

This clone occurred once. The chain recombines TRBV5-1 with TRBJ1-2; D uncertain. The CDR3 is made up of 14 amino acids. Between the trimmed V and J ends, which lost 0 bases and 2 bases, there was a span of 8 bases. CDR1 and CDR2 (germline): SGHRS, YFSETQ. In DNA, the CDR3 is TGCGCCAGCAGCTTGGATCCGGGAAACTATGGCTACACCTTC. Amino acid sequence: CASSLDPGNYGYTF.

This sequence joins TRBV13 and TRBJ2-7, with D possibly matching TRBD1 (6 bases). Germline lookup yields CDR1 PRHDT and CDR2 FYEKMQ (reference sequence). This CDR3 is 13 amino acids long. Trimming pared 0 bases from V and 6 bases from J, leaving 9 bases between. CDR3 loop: CASSLGGGAEQYF. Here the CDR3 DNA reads TGTGCCAGCAGCTTAGGAGGGGGTGCCGAGCAGTACTTC.

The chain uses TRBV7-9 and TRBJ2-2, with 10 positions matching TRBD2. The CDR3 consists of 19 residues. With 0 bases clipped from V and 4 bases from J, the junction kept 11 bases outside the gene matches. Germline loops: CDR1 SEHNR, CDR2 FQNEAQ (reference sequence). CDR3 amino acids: CASSLARSSGSRGTGELFF. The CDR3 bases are TGTGCCAGCAGCTTAGCGCGGTCTAGCGGGAGCCGGGGCACCGGGGAGCTGTTTTTT.

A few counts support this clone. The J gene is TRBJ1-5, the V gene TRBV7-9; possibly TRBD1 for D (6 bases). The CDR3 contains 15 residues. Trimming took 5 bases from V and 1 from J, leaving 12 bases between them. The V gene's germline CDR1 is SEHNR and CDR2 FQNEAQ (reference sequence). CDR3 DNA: TGTGCCAGCAGCAGGGGGTCCTCGAGCAATCAGCCCCAGCATTTT. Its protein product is CASSRGSSSNQPQHF.

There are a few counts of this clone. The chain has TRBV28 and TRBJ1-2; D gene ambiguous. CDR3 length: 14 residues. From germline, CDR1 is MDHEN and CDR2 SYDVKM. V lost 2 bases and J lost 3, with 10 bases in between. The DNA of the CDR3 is TGTGCCAGCAGTTTAGTCAGCGTTGACTATGGCTACACCTTC. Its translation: CASSLVSVDYGYTF.

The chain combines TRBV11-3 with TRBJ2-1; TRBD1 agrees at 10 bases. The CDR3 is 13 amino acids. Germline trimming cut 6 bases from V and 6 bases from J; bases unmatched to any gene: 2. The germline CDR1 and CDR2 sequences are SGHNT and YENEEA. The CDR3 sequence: CASRRTGGNEQFF. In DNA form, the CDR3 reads TGTGCCAGCAGGCGGACAGGGGGCAATGAGCAGTTCTTC. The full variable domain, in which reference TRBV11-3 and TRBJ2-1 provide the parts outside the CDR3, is EAGVVQSPRYKIIEKKQPVAFWCNPISGHNTLYWYLQNLGQGPELLIRYENEEAVDDSQLPKDRFSAERLKGVDSTLKIQPAELGDSAVYLCASRRTGGNEQFFGPGTRLTVL.

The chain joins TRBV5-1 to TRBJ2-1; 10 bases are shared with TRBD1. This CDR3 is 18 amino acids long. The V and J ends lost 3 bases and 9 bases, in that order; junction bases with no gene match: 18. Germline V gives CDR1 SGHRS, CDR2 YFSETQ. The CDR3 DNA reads TGCGCCAGCAGCTGGGGGACAGGGGTCCTCCTCGGCAACATTGAGCAGTTCTTC. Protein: CASSWGTGVLLGNIEQFF.

The CDR3: CATRRQGGTEAFF. CDR3 in DNA: TGTGCCACCAGACGACAGGGCGGCACTGAAGCTTTCTTT. The J gene is TRBJ1-1, the V gene TRBV24-1, with 7 nucleotides matching TRBD1. V lost 7 bases to trimming and J lost 4 bases; unmatched junction nucleotides: 5. The CDR3 has 13 residues. Germline CDR1 and CDR2: KGHDR and SFDVKD.

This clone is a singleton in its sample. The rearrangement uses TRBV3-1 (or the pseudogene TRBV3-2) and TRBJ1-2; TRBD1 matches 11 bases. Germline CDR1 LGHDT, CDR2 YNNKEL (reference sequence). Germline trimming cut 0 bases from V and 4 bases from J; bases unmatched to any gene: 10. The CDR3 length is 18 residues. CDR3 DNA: TGTGCCAGCAGCCAAGAAAGGAGGACAGGGGGCGAGATCTATGGCTACACCTTC. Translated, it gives CASSQERRTGGEIYGYTF.

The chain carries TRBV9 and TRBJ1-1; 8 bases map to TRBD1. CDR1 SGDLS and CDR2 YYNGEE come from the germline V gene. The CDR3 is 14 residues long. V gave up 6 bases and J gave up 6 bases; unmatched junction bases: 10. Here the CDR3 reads CASNSGGRRSEAFF. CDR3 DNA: TGTGCCAGCAACTCAGGGGGCAGGAGGTCTGAAGCTTTCTTT.

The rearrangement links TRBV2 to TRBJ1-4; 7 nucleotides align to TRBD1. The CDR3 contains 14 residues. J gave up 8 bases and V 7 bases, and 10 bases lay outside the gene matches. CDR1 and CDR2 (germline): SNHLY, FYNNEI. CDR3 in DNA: TGTGCCAGCACCACAAGGGGACAGACCGAAAAACTGTTTTTT. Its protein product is CASTTRGQTEKLFF. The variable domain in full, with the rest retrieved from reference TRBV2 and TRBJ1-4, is EPEVTQTPSHQVTQMGQEVILRCVPISNHLYFYWYRQILGQKVEFLVSFYNNEISEKSEIFDDQFSVERPDGSNFTLKIRSTKLEDSAMYFCASTTRGQTEKLFFGSGTQLSVL.

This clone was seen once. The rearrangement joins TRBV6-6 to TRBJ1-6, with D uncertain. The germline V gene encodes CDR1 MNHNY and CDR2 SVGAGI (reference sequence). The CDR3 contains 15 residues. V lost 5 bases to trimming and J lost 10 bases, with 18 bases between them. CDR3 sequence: CASSPEPTRPSPLHF. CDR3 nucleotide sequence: TGTGCCAGCAGTCCCGAACCGACACGACCCTCACCCCTCCACTTT.

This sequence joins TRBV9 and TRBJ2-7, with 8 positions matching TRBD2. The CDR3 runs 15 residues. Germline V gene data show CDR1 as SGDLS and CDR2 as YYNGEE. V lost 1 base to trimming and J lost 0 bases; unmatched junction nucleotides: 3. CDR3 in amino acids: CASSVLSGSSYEQYF. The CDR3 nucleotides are TGTGCCAGCAGCGTACTAAGCGGGAGCTCCTACGAGCAGTACTTC.

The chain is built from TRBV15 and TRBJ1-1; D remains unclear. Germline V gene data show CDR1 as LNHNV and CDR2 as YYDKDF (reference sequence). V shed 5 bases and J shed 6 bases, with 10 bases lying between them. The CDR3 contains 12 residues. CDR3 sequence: CATSQIGAEAFF. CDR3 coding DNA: TGTGCCACCAGCCAAATCGGGGCTGAAGCTTTCTTT.

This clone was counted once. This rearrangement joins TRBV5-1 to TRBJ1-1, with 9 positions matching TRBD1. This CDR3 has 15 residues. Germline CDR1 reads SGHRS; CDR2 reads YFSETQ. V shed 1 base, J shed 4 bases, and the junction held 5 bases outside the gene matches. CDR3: CASSLTGTGLTEAFF. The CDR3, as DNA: TGCGCCAGCAGCTTGACCGGGACAGGGCTCACTGAAGCTTTCTTT.

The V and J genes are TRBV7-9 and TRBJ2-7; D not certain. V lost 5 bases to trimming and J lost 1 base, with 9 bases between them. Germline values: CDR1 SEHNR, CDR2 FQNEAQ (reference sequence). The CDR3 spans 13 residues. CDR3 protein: CASSLLGSYEQYF. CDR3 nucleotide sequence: TGTGCCAGCAGCCTTCTAGGATCCTACGAGCAGTACTTC.

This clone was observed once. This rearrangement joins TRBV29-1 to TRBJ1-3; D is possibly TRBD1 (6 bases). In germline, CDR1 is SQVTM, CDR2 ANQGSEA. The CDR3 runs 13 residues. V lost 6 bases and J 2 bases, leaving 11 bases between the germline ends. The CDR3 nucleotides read TGCAGCGTGGGGGCAGGGGCTGGAAACACCATATATTTT. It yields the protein CSVGAGAGNTIYF.

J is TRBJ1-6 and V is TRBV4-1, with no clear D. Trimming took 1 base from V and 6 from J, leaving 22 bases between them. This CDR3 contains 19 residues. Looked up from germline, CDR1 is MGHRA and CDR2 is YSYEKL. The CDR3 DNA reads TGCGCCAGCAGCCAAGGCTCTTTAAGGAGGGTTGTTCTTAATTCACCCCTCCACTTT. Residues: CASSQGSLRRVVLNSPLHF.

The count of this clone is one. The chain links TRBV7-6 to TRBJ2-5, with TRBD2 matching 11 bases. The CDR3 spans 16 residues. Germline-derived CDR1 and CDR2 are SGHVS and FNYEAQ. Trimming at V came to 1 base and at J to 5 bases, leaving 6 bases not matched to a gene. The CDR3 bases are TGTGCCAGCAGCTTAGTTGTAGCGGGGGGGTCGGAGACCCAGTACTTC. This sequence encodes CASSLVVAGGSETQYF.

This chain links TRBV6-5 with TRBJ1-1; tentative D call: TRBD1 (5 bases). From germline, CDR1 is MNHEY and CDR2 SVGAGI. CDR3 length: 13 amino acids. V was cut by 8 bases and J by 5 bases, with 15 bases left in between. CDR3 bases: TGTGCCAGCTGGGGCCGGGGGATTACTGAAGCTTTCTTT. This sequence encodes CASWGRGITEAFF.

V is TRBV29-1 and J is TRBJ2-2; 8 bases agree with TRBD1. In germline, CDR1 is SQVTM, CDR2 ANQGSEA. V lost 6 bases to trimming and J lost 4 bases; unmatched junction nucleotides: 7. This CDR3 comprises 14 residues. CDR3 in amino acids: CSVGQGRVTGELFF. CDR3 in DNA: TGCAGCGTAGGACAGGGACGGGTCACCGGGGAGCTGTTTTTT.

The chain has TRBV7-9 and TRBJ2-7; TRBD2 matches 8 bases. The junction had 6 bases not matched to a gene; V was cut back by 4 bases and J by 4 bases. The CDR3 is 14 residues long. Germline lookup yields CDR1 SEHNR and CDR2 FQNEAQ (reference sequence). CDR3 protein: CASSSSGGPYEQYF. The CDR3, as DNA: TGTGCCAGCAGCTCCAGCGGGGGCCCTTACGAGCAGTACTTC.

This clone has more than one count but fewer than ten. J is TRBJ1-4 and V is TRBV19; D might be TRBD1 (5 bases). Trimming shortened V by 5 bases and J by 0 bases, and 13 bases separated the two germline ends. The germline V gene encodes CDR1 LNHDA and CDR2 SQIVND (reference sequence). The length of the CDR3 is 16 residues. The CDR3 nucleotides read TGTGCCAGTAGTGGGGGGAAGCTTGCAACTAATGAAAAACTGTTTTTT. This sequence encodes CASSGGKLATNEKLFF. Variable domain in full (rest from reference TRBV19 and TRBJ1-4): DGGITQSPKYLFRKEGQNVTLSCEQNLNHDAMYWYRQDPGQGLRLIYYSQIVNDFQKGDIAEGYSVSREKKESFPLTVTSAQKNPTAFYLCASSGGKLATNEKLFFGSGTQLSVL.

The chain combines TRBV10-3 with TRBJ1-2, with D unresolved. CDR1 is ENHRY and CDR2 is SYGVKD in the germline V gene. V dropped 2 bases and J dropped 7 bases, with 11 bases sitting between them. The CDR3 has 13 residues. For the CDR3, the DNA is TGTGCCATCAGTGAGGAGGAGGTGGCTGGCTACACCTTC. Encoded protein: CAISEEEVAGYTF.

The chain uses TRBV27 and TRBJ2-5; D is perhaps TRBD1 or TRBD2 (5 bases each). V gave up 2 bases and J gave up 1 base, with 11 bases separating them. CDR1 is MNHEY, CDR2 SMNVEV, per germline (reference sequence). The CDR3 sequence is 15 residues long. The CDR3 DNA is TGTGCCAGCAGTTTAGGGGGAGAGGTCCAAGAGACCCAGTACTTC. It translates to CASSLGGEVQETQYF.

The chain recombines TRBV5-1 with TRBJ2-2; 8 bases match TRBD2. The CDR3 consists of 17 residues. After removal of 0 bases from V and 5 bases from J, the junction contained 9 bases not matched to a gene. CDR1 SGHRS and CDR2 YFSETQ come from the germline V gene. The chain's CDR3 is CASSLATRREGTGELFF. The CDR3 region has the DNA TGCGCCAGCAGCTTGGCAACCAGACGGGAGGGGACCGGGGAGCTGTTTTTT.